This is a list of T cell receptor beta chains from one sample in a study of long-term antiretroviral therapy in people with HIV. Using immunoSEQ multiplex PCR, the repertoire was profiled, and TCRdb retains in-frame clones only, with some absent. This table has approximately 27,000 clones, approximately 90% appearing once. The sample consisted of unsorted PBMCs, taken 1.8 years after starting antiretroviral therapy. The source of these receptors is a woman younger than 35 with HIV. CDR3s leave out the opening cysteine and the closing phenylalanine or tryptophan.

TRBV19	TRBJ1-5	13	ASSIKRGRQQPQH
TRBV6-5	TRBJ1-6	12	ASSYDQGDSPLH
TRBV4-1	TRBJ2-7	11	ASSRLSTYEQY
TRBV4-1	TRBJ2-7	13	ASSPSGQGTYEQY
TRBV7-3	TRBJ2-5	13	ASSLSGGARETQY
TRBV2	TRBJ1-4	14	ASSVGLGTANEKLF
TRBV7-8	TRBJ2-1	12	ASTLAGAYNEQF
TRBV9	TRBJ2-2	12	ASSVDPGGGELF
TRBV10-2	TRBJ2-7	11	ASGQGSGYEQY
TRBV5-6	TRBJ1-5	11	ASSEDPNQPQH
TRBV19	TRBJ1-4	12	ASSIVKRGQLLF
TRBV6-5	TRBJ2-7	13	ASSSGVGWVYEQY
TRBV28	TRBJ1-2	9	ASSFLGTYT
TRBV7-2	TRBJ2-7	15	ASSLSHGSGNLYEQY
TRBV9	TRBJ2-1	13	ASSVLAGGSDEQF
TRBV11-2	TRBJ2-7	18	ASSLDHFRTSGRAWYEQY
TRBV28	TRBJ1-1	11	ASNTGGGTEAF
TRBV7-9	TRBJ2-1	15	ASSPPRLSSSYNEQF
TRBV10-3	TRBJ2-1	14	AISGRSGTGDNEQF
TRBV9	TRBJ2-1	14	ASSVEGTRAHNEQF
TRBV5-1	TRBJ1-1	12	ASSSGQWDTEAF
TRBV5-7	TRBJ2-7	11	ASRMGQANEQY
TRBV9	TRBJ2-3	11	ASSVGGPDTQY
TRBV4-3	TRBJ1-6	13	ASSQDFAPDSPLH
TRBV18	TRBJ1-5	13	ASSPGGSGNQPQH
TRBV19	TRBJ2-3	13	ASSIGERGTDTQY
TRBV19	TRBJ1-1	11	ASSNARGTEAF
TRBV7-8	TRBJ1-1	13	ASSLGRGRGTEAF
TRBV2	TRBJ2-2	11	ASTSANTGELF
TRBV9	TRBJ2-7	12	ASSVGDRSYEQY
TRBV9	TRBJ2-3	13	ASSVSGAEADTQY
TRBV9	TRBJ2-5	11	ASSVDQAGTQY
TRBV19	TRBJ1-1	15	ASSIGTGDFVNTEAF
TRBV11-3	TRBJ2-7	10	ASSLDLSEQY
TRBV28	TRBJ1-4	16	ASTRQGALRGANEKLF
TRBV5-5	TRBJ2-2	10	ASRFGTGELF
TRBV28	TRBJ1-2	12	ASSLIGQYYGYT
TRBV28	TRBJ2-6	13	ASSIRVHGANVLT
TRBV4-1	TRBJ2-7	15	ASSQEPGREWAYEQY
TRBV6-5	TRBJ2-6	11	ASSSPGANVLT
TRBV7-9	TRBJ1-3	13	ASAEDVPSGNTIY
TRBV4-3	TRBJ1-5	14	ASSQDRMGRGQPQH
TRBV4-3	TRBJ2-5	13	ASSQDALAGGAQY
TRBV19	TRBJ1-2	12	ASSIEGTNYGYT
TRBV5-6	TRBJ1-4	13	ASSGPGQGLEKLF
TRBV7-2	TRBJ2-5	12	ASSPDGLRGIQY
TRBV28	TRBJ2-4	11	ASSPWTGWSQY
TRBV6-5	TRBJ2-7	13	ASSYLARPRDEQY
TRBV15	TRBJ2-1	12	ATSRPGANNEQF
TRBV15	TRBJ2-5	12	ATRDDRESLRQY
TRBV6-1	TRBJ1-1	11	ASSDQGYTEAF